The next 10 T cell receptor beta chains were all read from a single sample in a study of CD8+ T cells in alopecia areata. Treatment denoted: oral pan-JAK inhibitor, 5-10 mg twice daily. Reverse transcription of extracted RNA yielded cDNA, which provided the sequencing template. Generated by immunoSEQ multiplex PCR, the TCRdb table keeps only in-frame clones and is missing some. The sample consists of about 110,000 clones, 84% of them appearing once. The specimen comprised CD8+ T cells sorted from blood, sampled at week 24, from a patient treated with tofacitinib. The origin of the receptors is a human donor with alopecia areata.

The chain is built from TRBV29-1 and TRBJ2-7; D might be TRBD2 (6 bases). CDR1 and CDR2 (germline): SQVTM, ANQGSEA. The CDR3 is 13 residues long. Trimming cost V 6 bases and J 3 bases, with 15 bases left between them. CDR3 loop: CSVAGGGDYEQYF. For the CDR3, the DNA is TGCAGCGTCGCCGGGGGAGGAGACTACGAGCAGTACTTC.

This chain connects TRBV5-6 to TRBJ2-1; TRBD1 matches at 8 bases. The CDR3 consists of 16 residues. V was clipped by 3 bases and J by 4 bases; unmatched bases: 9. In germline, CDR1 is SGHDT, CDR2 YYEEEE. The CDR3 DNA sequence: TGTGCCAGCAGCTCTGAGCCGGGACAGGTGTACAATGAGCAGTTCTTC. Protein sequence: CASSSEPGQVYNEQFF.

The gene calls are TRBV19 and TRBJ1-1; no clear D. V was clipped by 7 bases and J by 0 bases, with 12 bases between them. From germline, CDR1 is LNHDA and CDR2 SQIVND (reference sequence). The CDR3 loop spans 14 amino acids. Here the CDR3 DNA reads TGTGCCAGTACCCCGGAGGGCTTGAACACTGAAGCTTTCTTT. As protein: CASTPEGLNTEAFF.

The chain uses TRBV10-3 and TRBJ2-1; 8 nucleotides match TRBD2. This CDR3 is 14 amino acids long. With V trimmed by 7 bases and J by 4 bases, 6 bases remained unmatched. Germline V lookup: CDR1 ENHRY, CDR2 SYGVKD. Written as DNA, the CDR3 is TGTGCCATCAAGAACCCGGGGGGGTACAATGAGCAGTTCTTC. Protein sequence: CAIKNPGGYNEQFF.

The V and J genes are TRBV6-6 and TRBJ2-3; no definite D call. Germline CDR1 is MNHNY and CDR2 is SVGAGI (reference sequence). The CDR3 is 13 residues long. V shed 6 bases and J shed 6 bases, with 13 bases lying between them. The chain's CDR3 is CASSRYFSDTQYF. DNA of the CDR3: TGTGCCAGCAGCCGATACTTCAGCGATACGCAGTATTTT.

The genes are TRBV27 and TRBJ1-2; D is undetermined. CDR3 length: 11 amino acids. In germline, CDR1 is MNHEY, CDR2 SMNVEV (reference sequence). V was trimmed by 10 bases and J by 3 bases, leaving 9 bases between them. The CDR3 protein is CATRTDYGYTF. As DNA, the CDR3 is TGTGCCACCCGGACCGACTATGGCTACACCTTC.

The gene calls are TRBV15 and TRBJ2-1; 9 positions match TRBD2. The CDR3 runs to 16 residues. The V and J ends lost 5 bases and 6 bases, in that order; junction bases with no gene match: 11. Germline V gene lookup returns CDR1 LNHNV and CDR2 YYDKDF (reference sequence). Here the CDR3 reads CATSFLPGLATNEQFF. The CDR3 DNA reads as TGTGCCACCAGCTTTCTACCGGGACTAGCCACCAATGAGCAGTTCTTC.

CDR3 residues: CASSLGQGYEQYF. The CDR3 DNA follows: TGTGCCAGTAGTCTAGGACAGGGGTACGAGCAGTACTTC. The V gene is TRBV19, the J gene TRBJ2-7; TRBD1 agrees at 9 bases. CDR3 length: 13 amino acids. Germline assignment: CDR1 LNHDA and CDR2 SQIVND (reference sequence). Losses at the gene ends were 5 bases for V and 4 bases for J; bases not matched to a gene: 3.

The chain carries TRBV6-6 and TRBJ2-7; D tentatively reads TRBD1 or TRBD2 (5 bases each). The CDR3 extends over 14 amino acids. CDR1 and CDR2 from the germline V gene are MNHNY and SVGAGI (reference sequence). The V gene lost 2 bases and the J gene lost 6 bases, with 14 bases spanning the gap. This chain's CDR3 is CASSYQGNAGEQYF. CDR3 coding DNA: TGTGCCAGCAGTTACCAGGGAAACGCGGGCGAGCAGTACTTC.

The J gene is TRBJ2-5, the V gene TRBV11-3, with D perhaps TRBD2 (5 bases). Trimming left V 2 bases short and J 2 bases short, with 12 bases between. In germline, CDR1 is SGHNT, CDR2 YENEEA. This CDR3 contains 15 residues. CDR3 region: CASSLSRLAQETQYF. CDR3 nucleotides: TGTGCCAGCAGCTTAAGTCGGCTAGCACAAGAGACCCAGTACTTC.